Detailed here is one TCR beta chain. This sample stems from a study of blood T cell repertoires in COVID-19. Study-level information: Acute and convalescent COVID-19 samples came from the United States, Italy and Spain.

Method: immunoSEQ multiplex PCR; TCRdb's copy keeps in-frame clones and lacks some. Of 300,000 to 400,000 clones detected, more than 75% appear once; the ten largest clones hold 0.9% to 1.5%. Per the germline V gene, CDR1 is SGHDT and CDR2 is YYEEEE. J gave up 6 bases and V 0 bases, and 5 bases lay outside the gene matches. This CDR3 has 16 residues. The TCR was taken from a woman aged 18-29 years who had recovered from COVID-19. The chain couples TRBV5-6 to TRBJ2-2, with 10 bases lining up with TRBD1. Sequenced sample: PBMCs or T cells enriched from blood (not recorded which). The CDR3 reads CASSLAATGGSGELFF. The CDR3 nucleotides are TGTGCCAGCAGCTTGGCAGCGACAGGGGGCTCCGGGGAGCTGTTTTTT.